Listed here is a single T cell receptor (beta chain). Its antigen remains unknown. TCRdb's copy holds only in-frame clones and misses some; the assay was immunoSEQ multiplex PCR. The data show 80,000 to 85,000 clones, more than 70% seen once. The CDR3 runs to 15 residues. CDR1 and CDR2 (germline): MNHNY, SVGAGI (reference sequence). Deletions cut 4 bases from V and 3 bases from J, with 12 bases between. The record originates from a study of OX40 agonist ivuxolimab in advanced cancers. Turning to the study itself: Therapy given before enrollment (anti-PD-1, anti-PD-L1 or anti-CTLA-4) was allowed, and around 44% had some. General observations from the study: Clones of CD4+ and CD8+ blood T cells grew by week 6 at doses of 0.1 to 3.0 mg/kg.

Sequences were derived from CD4+ or CD8+ T cells sorted from blood, sampled in a trial of the OX40 agonist ivuxolimab. The source is an adult with an advanced solid tumor such as melanoma, head and neck, liver or kidney cancer. The rearrangement joins TRBV6-6 to TRBJ1-4; no clear D gene. The CDR3 protein is CASSWSEGANEKLFF. The CDR3 DNA sequence: TGTGCCAGCAGTTGGTCAGAAGGAGCTAATGAAAAACTGTTTTTT.